In this sample, the clone carrying this T cell receptor (beta chain) turned up many times. The CDR3 contains 17 residues. CDR1 is SGHVS and CDR2 is FQNEAQ in the germline V gene. V dropped 0 bases and J dropped 5; count of bases not matched to a gene: 8. This specimen belongs to a study of read filtering for tumor transcriptome and immune sequencing. At the level of the study: Under 10 patients were R-ISS I, 16 were R-ISS II, 7 were R-ISS III. After DNase treatment, RNA was made into whole-transcriptome libraries.

Molecular barcoded adaptors covering alpha/delta and beta/gamma chains were used on about 0.4 ug RNA. MiXCR, applied by TCRdb to the reads, yields one record per CDR3 protein. Of about 86,000 distinct CDR3 sequences in the sample, approximately 13% were seen once. The sequencing input was a population of CD138-negative cells sorted from bone marrow. The TCR originated in a donor older than 35 with multiple myeloma. The chain is built from TRBV7-8 and TRBJ2-2; 8 nucleotides agree with TRBD1. CDR3 nucleotides: TGTGCCAGCAGCTTAGCGCGTGGGCAGGGGGCGACCGGGGAGCTGTTTTTT. This sequence encodes CASSLARGQGATGELFF.